This T cell receptor beta chain derives from a study of a mutant IDH1 vaccine in newly diagnosed glioma. The overall study: Either 4-6 weeks after radiotherapy alone or alongside temozolomide, vaccination was begun. Previous care, which was radiotherapy, temozolomide, or both, most often involved both.

Produced via immunoSEQ multiplex PCR; TCRdb's table is partial and in-frame only. The sample lists roughly 50,000 clones, less than 90% occurring once. Specified time point: week 35, safety follow-up. The study gave 300 ug of mutant IDH1 20-mer peptide per vaccine dose, with topical imiquimod. Between the trimmed V and J ends, which lost 0 bases and 0 bases, there was a span of 8 bases. Germline assignment: CDR1 LNHNV and CDR2 YYDKDF (reference sequence). This CDR3 region has 15 residues. By frequency in the sample, this clone is medium-sized. Its matching antigen is unknown. Other DNA variants within this sample encode the same CDR3.

The chain recombines TRBV15 with TRBJ1-2; D gene ambiguous. The TCR sequence derives from a young woman with glioma. Sequenced material: PBMCs, taken from a glioma patient whose treatment included an IDH1 peptide vaccine. Here the CDR3 DNA reads TGTGCCACCAGCAGAGATCGGCTCTCTAACTATGGCTACACCTTC. The encoded protein is CATSRDRLSNYGYTF.